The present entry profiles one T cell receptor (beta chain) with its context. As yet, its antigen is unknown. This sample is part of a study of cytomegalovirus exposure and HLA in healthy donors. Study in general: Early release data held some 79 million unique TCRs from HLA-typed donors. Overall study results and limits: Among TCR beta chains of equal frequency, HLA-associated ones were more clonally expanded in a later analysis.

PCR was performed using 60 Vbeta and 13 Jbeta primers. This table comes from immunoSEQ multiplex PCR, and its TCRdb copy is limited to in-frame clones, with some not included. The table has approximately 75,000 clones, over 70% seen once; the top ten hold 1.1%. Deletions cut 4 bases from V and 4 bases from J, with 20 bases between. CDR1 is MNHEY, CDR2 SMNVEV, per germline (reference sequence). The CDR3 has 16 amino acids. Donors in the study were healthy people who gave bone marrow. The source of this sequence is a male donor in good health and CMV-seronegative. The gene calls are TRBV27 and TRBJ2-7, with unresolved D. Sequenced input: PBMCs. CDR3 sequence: CASSWNSMRSSYEQYF. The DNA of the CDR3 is TGTGCCAGCAGTTGGAATTCGATGCGGTCTAGTTACGAGCAGTACTTC.